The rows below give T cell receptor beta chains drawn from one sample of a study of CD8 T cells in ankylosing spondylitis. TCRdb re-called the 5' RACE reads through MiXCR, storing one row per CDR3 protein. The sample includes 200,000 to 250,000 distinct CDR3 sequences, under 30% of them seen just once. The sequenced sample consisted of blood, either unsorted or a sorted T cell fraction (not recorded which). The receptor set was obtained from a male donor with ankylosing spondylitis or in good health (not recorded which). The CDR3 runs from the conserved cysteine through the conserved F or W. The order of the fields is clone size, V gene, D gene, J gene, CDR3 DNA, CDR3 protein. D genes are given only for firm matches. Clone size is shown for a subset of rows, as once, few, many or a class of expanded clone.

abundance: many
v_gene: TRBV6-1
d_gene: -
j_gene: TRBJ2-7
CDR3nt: TGTGCCAGCAGTGGGGCATACGAGCAGTACTTC
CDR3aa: CASSGAYEQYF

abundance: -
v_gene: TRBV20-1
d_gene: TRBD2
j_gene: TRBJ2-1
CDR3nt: TGCAGTGCCGCCGGCCTAGCGGGAGGCCGAAGCTCCTACAATGAGCAGTTCTTC
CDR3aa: CSAAGLAGGRSSYNEQFF

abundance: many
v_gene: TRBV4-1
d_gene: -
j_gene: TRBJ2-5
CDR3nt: TGCGCCAGCAGCCAAGCCGGGGTAGGAGAGACCCAGTACTTC
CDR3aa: CASSQAGVGETQYF

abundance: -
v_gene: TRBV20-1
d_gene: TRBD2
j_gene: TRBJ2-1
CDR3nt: TGCAGTGCTGGGGGACTAGCGGCGTACAATGAGCAGTTCTTC
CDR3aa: CSAGGLAAYNEQFF

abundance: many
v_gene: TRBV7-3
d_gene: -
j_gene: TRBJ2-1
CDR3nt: TGTGCCAGCAGCTTAAAAGGCGGGACTGAGCAGTTCTTC
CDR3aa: CASSLKGGTEQFF

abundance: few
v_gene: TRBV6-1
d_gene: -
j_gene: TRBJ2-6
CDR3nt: TGTGCCAGCATGCAGGGGCCTCACTCTGGGGCCAACGTCCTGACTTTC
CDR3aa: CASMQGPHSGANVLTF

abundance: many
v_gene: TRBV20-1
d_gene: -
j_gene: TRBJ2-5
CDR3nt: TGCAGTGCTAAGGACACTAGTAGTTTCCAAGAGACCCAGTACTTC
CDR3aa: CSAKDTSSFQETQYF

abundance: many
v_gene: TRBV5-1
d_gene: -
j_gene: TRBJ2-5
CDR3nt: TGCGCCAGCAGCTTGGGGGGGGAAGAGGAGACCCAGTACTTC
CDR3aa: CASSLGGEEETQYF

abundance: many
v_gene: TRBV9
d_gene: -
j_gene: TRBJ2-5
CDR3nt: TGTGCCAGCAGCGTAGATGGGTTAGGAGAGACCCAGTACTTC
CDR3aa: CASSVDGLGETQYF

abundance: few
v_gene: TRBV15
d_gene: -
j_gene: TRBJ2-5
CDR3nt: TGTGCCACCAGCAGAGATAAGGGGGAGACCCAGTACTTC
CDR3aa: CATSRDKGETQYF

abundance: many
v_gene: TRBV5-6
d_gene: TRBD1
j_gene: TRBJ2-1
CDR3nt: TGTGCCAGCAGCCCGTACCGACAGGGGCTCTACAATGAGCAGTTCTTC
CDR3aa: CASSPYRQGLYNEQFF

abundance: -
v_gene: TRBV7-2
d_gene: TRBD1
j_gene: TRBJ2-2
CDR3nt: TGTGCCAGCAGCTTAGTCGGGACAGGGAACACCGGGGAGCTGTTTTTT
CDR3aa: CASSLVGTGNTGELFF

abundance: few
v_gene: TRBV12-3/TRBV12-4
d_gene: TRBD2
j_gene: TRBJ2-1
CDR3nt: TGTGCCAGCAGTCCTAGCGGGGCGTCCTCATACAATGAGCAGTTCTTC
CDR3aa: CASSPSGASSYNEQFF

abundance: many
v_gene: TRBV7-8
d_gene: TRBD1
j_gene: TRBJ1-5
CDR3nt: TGTGCCAGCAGCTTTAAGACAGGGTATCAGCCCCAGCATTTT
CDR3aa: CASSFKTGYQPQHF

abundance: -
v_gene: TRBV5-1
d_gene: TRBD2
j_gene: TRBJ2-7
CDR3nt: TGCGCCAGCGGCGGGGGTAGCGCAACTTCCTACGAGCAGTACTTC
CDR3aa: CASGGGSATSYEQYF

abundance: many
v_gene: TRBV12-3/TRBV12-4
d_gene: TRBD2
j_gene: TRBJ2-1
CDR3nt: TGTGCCAGCAGTTTAGGTAGCGGGAGACTGTTCTTC
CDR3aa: CASSLGSGRLFF

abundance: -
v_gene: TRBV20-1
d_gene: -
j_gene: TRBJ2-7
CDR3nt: TGCAGTGCTCCTGACATGACCGAGCAGTACTTC
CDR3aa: CSAPDMTEQYF

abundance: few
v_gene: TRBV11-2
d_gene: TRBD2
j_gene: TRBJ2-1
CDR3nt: TGTGCCAGCAGCTTAAAGGTGGGTCAAGCGGGAGCCTCCTACAATGAGCAGTTCTTC
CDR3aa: CASSLKVGQAGASYNEQFF

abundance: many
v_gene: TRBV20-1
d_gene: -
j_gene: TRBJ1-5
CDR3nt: TGCAGTGCTAGTCACCGGAACAGGGTAGGCAATCAGCCCCAGCATTTT
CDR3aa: CSASHRNRVGNQPQHF

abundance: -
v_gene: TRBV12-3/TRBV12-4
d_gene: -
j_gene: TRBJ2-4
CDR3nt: TGTGCCAGCAGTTTAGAGGCAGACAAAGCCAAAAACATTCAGTACTTC
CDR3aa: CASSLEADKAKNIQYF

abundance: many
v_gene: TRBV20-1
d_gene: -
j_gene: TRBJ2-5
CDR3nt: TGCAGTGCTAGCCTTCAGATCCAAGAGACCCAGTACTTC
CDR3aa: CSASLQIQETQYF

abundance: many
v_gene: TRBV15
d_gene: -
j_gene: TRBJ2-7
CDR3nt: TGTGCCACCTCTTCAGCGCCATACTACGAGCAGTACTTC
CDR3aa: CATSSAPYYEQYF

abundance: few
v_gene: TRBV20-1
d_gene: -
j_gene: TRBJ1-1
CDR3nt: TGCGCAGTTTCAGGAGACACTGAAGCTTTCTTT
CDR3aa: CAVSGDTEAFF

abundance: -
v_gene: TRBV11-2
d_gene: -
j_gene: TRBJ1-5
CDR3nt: TGTGCCAGCAGCTTACCCAGGGGCGGGGGGCATAGCAATCAGCCCCAGCATTTT
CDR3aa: CASSLPRGGGHSNQPQHF

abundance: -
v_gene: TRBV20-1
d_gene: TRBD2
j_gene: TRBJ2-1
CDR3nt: TGCAGTGCTAGAGTAGTTGGTCTAGCGGGGAGCTCCTACAATGAGCAGTTCTTC
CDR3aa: CSARVVGLAGSSYNEQFF

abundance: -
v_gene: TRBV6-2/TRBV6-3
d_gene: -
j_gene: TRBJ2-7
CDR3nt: TGTGCCAGCAGTTACTTTCAGGGGTCGCAGTACTTC
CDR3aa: CASSYFQGSQYF

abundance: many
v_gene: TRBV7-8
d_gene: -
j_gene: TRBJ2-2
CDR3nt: TGTGCCAGCAGGAAGGATGACTACACCGGGGAGCTGTTTTTT
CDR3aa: CASRKDDYTGELFF

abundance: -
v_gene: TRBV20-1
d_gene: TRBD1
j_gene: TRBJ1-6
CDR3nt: TGCAGTGCTAGGGACAGGGTCCTTTGGGGCTCACCCCTCCACTTT
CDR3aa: CSARDRVLWGSPLHF

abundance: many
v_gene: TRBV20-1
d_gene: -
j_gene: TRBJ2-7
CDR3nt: TGCAGTGCTAGGACACAGGGCCGGGGGGAGCAGTACTTC
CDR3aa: CSARTQGRGEQYF

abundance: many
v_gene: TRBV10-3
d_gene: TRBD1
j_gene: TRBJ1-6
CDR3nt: TGTGCCACTACGACAGGGCCCTATAATTCACCCCTCCACTTT
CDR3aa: CATTTGPYNSPLHF

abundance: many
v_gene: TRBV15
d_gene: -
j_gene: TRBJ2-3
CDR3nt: TGTGCCACCCGACAGGACACAGATACGCAGTATTTT
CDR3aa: CATRQDTDTQYF